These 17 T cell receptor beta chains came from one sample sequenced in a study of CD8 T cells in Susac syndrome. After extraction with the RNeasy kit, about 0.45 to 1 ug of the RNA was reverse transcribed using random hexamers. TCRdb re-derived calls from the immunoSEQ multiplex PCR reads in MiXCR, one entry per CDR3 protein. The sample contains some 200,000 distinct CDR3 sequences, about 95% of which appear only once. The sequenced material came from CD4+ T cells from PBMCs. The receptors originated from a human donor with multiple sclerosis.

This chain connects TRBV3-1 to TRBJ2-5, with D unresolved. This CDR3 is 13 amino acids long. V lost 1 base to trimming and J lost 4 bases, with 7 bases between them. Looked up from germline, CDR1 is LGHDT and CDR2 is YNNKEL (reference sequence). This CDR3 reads CASSQVSRETQYF. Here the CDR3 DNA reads TGTGCCAGCAGCCAAGTTAGTCGAGAGACCCAGTACTTC.

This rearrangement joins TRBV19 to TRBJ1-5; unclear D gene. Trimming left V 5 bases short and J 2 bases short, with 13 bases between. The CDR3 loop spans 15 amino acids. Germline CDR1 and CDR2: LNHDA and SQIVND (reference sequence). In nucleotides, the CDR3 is TGTGCCAGTAGTCCTAAGACTAGGGGCAATCAGCCCCAGCATTTT. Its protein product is CASSPKTRGNQPQHF.

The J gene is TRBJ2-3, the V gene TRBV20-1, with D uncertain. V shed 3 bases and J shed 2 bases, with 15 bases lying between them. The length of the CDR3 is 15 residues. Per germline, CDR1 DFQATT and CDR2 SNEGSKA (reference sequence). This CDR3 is CSARSVALNTDTQYF. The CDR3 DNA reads TGCAGTGCTAGGAGCGTAGCCCTTAACACAGATACGCAGTATTTT.

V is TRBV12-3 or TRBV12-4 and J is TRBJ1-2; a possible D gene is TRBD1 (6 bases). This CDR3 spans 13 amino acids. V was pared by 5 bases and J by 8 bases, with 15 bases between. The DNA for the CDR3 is TGTGCCAGCAGTGTCCAACAGGGAGGAGGCTACACCTTC. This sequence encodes CASSVQQGGGYTF.

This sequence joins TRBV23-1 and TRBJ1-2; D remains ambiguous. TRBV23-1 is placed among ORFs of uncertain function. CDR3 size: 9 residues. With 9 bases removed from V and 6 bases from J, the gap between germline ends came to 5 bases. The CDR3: CARSDGYTF. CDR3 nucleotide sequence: TGCGCCAGGTCAGATGGCTACACCTTC.

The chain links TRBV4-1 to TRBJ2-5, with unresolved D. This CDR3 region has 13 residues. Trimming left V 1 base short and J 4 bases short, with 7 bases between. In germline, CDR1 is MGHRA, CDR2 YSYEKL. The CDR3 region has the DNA TGCGCCAGCAGCCAAGTTGTGGCAGAGACCCAGTACTTC. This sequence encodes CASSQVVAETQYF.

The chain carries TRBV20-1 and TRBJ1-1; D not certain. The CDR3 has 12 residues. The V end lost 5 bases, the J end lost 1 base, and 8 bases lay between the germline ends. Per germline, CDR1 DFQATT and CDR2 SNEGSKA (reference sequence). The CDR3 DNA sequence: TGCAGTGCTGGGCCAAAGAACACTGAAGCTTTCTTT. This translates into CSAGPKNTEAFF.

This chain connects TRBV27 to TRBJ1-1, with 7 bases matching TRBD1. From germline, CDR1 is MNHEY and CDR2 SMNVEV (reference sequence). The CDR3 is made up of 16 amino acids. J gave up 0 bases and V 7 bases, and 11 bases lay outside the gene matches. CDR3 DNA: TGTGCCAGCACGGGACAGCCTGGAGTCATGAACACTGAAGCTTTCTTT. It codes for CASTGQPGVMNTEAFF.

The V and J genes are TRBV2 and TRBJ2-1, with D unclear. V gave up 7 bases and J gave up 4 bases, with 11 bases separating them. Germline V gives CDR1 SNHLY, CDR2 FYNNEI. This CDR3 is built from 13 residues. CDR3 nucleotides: TGTGCCAGCATTCGTTCGACTTACAATGAGCAGTTCTTC. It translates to CASIRSTYNEQFF.

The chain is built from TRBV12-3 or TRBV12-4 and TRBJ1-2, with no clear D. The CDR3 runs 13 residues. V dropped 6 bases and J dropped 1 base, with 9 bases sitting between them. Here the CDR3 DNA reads TGTGCCAGCAGGCCCACATATAACTATGGCTACACCTTC. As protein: CASRPTYNYGYTF.

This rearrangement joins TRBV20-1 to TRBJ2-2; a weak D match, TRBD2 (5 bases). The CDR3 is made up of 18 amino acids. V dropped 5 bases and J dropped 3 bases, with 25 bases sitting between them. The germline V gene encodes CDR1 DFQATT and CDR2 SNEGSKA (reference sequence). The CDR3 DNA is TGCAGTGCTTTGGGTGTTCGGGGTTCGCCCGAGGACACCGGGGAGCTGTTTTTT. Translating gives CSALGVRGSPEDTGELFF.

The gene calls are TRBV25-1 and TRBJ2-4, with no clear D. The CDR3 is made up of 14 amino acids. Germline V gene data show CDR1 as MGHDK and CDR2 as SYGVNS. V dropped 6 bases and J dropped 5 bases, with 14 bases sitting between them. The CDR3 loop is CASSPLGSENIQYF. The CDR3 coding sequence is TGTGCCAGCAGCCCCCTGGGGTCGGAAAACATTCAGTACTTC.

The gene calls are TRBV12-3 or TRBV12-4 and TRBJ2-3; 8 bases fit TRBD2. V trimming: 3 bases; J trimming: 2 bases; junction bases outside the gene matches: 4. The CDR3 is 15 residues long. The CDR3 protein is CASSLSSGVTDTQYF. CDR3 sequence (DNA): TGTGCCAGCAGTTTGAGTAGCGGGGTCACAGATACGCAGTATTTT.

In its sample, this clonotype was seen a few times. CDR3 nucleotide sequence: TGTGCCACCTCCGGGACAACCTACAATGAGCAGTTCTTC. It translates to CATSGTTYNEQFF. This rearrangement joins TRBV24-1 to TRBJ2-1; tentatively, D is TRBD1 (6 bases). The CDR3 consists of 13 residues. Germline V gives CDR1 KGHDR, CDR2 SFDVKD. V lost 9 bases, J lost 2 bases, and 10 bases lay in between.

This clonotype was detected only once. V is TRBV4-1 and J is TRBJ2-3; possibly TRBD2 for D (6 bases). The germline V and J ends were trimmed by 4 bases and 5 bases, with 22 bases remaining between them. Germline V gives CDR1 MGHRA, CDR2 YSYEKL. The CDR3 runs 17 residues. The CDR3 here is CASSPLPSGRTGDTQYF. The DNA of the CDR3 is TGCGCCAGCAGCCCCCTCCCGAGCGGGCGCACCGGAGATACGCAGTATTTT.

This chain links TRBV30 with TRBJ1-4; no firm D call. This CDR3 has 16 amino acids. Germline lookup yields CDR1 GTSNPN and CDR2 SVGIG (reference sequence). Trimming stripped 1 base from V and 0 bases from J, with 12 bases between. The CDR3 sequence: CAWSGGGGATNEKLFF. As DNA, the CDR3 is TGTGCCTGGAGTGGGGGAGGAGGAGCAACTAATGAAAAACTGTTTTTT.

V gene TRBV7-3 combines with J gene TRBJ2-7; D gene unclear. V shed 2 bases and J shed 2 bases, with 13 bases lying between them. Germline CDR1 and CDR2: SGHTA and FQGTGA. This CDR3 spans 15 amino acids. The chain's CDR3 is CASSLSSALPYEQYF. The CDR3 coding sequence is TGTGCCAGCAGCTTATCCAGCGCCCTTCCCTACGAGCAGTACTTC.